What follows are 5 T cell receptor beta chains derived from one specimen sequenced in a study of T-cell memory formation after mild COVID-19. MiXCR, run by TCRdb on the 5' RACE reads, gives a single entry per CDR3 protein. The sample lists under 150,000 distinct CDR3 sequences; roughly 20% were seen once. Sequenced: PBMCs or a T cell subset sorted from them (not recorded which). These receptors were collected from a young man who had mild COVID-19 (a few samples of this study predate the infection). Cell type and time point are not known.

This clonotype was observed a handful of times. The rearrangement joins TRBV11-2 to TRBJ2-3, with 12 nucleotides matching TRBD1. V was pared by 5 bases and J by 4 bases, with 4 bases of the junction left unmatched. The CDR3 is 15 residues long. The germline CDR1 and CDR2 sequences are SGHAT and FQNNGV. The CDR3 bases are TGTGCCAGCAGCCTGGGACAGGGGGCAGCAGATACGCAGTATTTT. Translated: CASSLGQGAADTQYF.

This chain joins TRBV4-2 and TRBJ2-3; TRBD2 matches 9 bases. The CDR3 loop spans 16 amino acids. The junction had 8 bases not matched to a gene; V was cut back by 2 bases and J by 5 bases. Germline V gene lookup returns CDR1 LGHNA and CDR2 YNFKEQ. CDR3 amino acids: CASSQSGPSGVDTQYF. For the CDR3, the DNA is TGTGCCAGCAGCCAATCAGGACCTAGCGGGGTAGATACGCAGTATTTT.

The chain uses TRBV7-9 and TRBJ2-3, with 14 nucleotides matching TRBD2. Germline CDR1 and CDR2: SEHNR and FQNEAQ (reference sequence). The length of the CDR3 is 16 residues. Losses at the gene ends were 5 bases for V and 9 bases for J; bases not matched to a gene: 10. In nucleotides, the CDR3 is TGTGCCAGCAGCGCTAGACTAGCGGGGGGGCCCCGGACGCAGTATTTT. Translating it yields CASSARLAGGPRTQYF.

In its sample, this clonotype was seen a few times. DNA of the CDR3: TGTGCCAGCAGCTCACCCCTGTGGGCGGATACGCAGTATTTT. It translates to CASSSPLWADTQYF. V usage is TRBV7-3 and J usage is TRBJ2-3, with no clear D. This CDR3 is built from 14 residues. CDR1 and CDR2 from the germline V gene are SGHTA and FQGTGA. Trimming took off 4 bases at V and 6 bases at J, with 14 bases between the two ends.

The chain carries TRBV6-1 and TRBJ2-2; D gene ambiguous. The CDR3 totals 16 residues. Germline-derived CDR1 and CDR2 are MNHNS and SASEGT. V lost 0 bases to trimming and J lost 0 bases, with 8 bases between them. The CDR3 nucleotides are TGTGCCAGCAGTGAAGCGCCCAGAACGAACACCGGGGAGCTGTTTTTT. It translates to CASSEAPRTNTGELFF.